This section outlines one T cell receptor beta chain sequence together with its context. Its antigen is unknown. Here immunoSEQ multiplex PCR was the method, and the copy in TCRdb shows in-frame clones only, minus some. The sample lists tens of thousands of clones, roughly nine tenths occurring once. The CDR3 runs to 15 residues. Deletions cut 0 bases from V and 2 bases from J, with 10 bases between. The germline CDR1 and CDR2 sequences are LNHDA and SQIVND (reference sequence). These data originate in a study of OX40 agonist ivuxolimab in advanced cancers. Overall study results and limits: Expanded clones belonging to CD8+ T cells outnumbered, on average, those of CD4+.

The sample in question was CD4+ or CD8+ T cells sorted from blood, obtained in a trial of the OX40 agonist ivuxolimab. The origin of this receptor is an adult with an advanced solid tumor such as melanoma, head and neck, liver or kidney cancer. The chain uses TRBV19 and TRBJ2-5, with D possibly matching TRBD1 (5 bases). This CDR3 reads CASSIDLTEQETQYF. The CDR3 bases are TGTGCCAGTAGTATAGATCTGACAGAACAAGAGACCCAGTACTTC.